A single sample gave rise to the 30 T cell receptor beta chains below, sequenced in a study of blood T cell repertoires in COVID-19. This table comes from immunoSEQ multiplex PCR, and its TCRdb copy is limited to in-frame clones, with some not included. The sample consists of 110,000 to 150,000 clones, roughly four fifths of them appearing once. The sequenced sample was peripheral blood. The source of these receptors is a woman aged 80 or older with acute or convalescent COVID-19.

The rearrangement uses TRBV20-1 and TRBJ1-2; 7 bases match TRBD1. CDR1 and CDR2 (germline): DFQATT, SNEGSKA (reference sequence). CDR3 length: 11 amino acids. Trimming cost V 5 bases and J 3 bases; bases outside gene matches: 0. CDR3: CSAGTDYGYTF. CDR3 DNA sequence: TGCAGTGCTGGGACAGACTATGGCTACACCTTC.

The V gene is TRBV5-1, the J gene TRBJ1-5; no reliable D call. Per germline, CDR1 SGHRS and CDR2 YFSETQ. CDR3 length: 14 amino acids. V shed 4 bases and J shed 4 bases, with 12 bases lying between them. DNA of the CDR3: TGCGCCAGCAGCCCCACGGCGGGTAATCAGCCCCAGCATTTT. Protein sequence: CASSPTAGNQPQHF.

The chain is built from TRBV24-1 and TRBJ2-1, with TRBD1 matching 9 bases. Germline V gene sequence: CDR1 KGHDR, CDR2 SFDVKD. CDR3 size: 16 residues. Trimming cost V 3 bases and J 8 bases; bases outside gene matches: 10. This CDR3 is CATSDIPGQGSDEQFF. The CDR3 DNA reads as TGTGCCACCAGTGATATACCGGGACAGGGATCCGATGAGCAGTTCTTC.

This chain joins TRBV4-1 and TRBJ1-3, with a weak D call TRBD1 (5 bases). This CDR3 spans 15 amino acids. Trimming took 5 bases from V and 1 from J, leaving 12 bases between them. Looked up from germline, CDR1 is MGHRA and CDR2 is YSYEKL. DNA of the CDR3: TGCGCCAGCAGCTCTACAGGCTTTTCTGGAAACACCATATATTTT. It is translated as CASSSTGFSGNTIYF.

This chain joins TRBV10-3 and TRBJ2-7; the match to TRBD2 covers 11 bases. V lost 6 bases and J lost 1; bases outside the gene matches: 5. The length of the CDR3 is 15 residues. Germline V CDR1 and CDR2: ENHRY, SYGVKD. The CDR3 DNA reads TGTGCCATCAGGATCACTAGCGGGAGTTCCTACGAGCAGTACTTC. Translation: CAIRITSGSSYEQYF.

This chain links TRBV30 with TRBJ2-7; D possibly corresponds to TRBD1 (5 bases). Germline V gene sequence: CDR1 GTSNPN, CDR2 SVGIG (reference sequence). The CDR3 is 11 residues long. Trimming removed 4 bases from V and 8 bases from J, with 12 bases in between. CDR3 nucleotide sequence: TGTGCCTGGATTAAAGGGGAAAAGCAGTACTTC. Amino acid sequence: CAWIKGEKQYF.

V usage is TRBV11-3 and J usage is TRBJ2-7; possible D gene TRBD2, 5 bases. Germline V lookup: CDR1 SGHNT, CDR2 YENEEA. Trimming removed 3 bases from V and 2 bases from J, with 11 bases in between. The CDR3 extends over 14 amino acids. CDR3 sequence: CASSLGGLPYEQYF. Written as DNA, the CDR3 is TGTGCCAGCAGCTTGGGCGGGTTGCCCTACGAGCAGTACTTC.

There are a few counts of this clone. The chain has TRBV19 and TRBJ1-4; D is undetermined. V was trimmed by 7 bases and J by 0 bases, leaving 9 bases between them. Germline-derived CDR1 and CDR2 are LNHDA and SQIVND (reference sequence). The CDR3 has 14 amino acids. CDR3 bases: TGTGCCAGTAAGGAGGTTGCAACTAATGAAAAACTGTTTTTT. It specifies CASKEVATNEKLFF. The complete variable domain, with remaining parts taken from reference TRBV19 and TRBJ1-4, reads DGGITQSPKYLFRKEGQNVTLSCEQNLNHDAMYWYRQDPGQGLRLIYYSQIVNDFQKGDIAEGYSVSREKKESFPLTVTSAQKNPTAFYLCASKEVATNEKLFFGSGTQLSVL.

A remark on this clone: Germline and junction disagree at one end, which may indicate a read error. Other DNA sequences in this sample translate to the same CDR3. The chain combines TRBV7-3 with TRBJ2-2; 7 bases fit TRBD1. Per the germline V gene, CDR1 is SGHTA and CDR2 is FQGTGA. CDR3 length: 14 amino acids. The CDR3 sequence is CASSPGGNTGELFF. The DNA for the CDR3 is TGCGCCAGCAGCCCAGGGGGGAACACCGGGGAGCTGTTTTTT.

V and J are TRBV10-3 and TRBJ2-6; TRBD2 aligns across 12 bases. The CDR3 consists of 17 residues. The V gene's germline CDR1 is ENHRY and CDR2 SYGVKD. Trimming removed 6 bases from V and 2 bases from J; junction bases left unmatched: 5. The CDR3 region has the DNA TGTGCCATCAGGCGACTAGCGGGAGACCCTGGGGCCAACGTCCTGACTTTC. As protein: CAIRRLAGDPGANVLTF.

The chain links TRBV15 to TRBJ2-7; D not certain. The CDR3 consists of 14 residues. Trimming removed 5 bases at V and 2 bases at J, with 13 bases between. Germline V gives CDR1 LNHNV, CDR2 YYDKDF (reference sequence). The CDR3 bases are TGTGCCACCAGCTCGTTGATATCGGCCTACGAGCAGTACTTC. Protein: CATSSLISAYEQYF.

The gene calls are TRBV10-1 and TRBJ2-7, with a tentative D call TRBD1 (5 bases). Germline CDR1 reads WNHNN; CDR2 reads SYGVQD (reference sequence). V was trimmed by 0 bases and J by 3 bases, leaving 9 bases between them. The CDR3 is 14 residues long. CDR3 amino acids: CASSESGQGYEQYF. The DNA of the CDR3 is TGCGCCAGCAGTGAGTCGGGCCAGGGCTACGAGCAGTACTTC.

V is TRBV21-1 and J is TRBJ2-1; TRBD2, the table's D call, was not compared with the DNA. TRBV21-1 is given as a pseudogene. The CDR3 length is 15 residues. CDR3: CASSKEGGGSNEQFF. CDR3 coding DNA: TGTGCCAGCAGCAAAGAGGGCGGGGGAAGCAATGAGCAGTTCTTC.

In its sample, this clone was seen a few times. The rearrangement uses TRBV7-8 and TRBJ2-1; 10 nucleotides line up with TRBD2. The CDR3 covers 16 residues. J gave up 7 bases and V 1 base, and 7 bases lay outside the gene matches. Germline V lookup: CDR1 SGHVS, CDR2 FQNEAQ. CDR3 sequence reads: CASSLVEAGGLNEQFF. The CDR3 nucleotides read TGTGCCAGCAGCTTAGTTGAAGCGGGAGGGCTAAATGAGCAGTTCTTC.

V gene TRBV5-1 combines with J gene TRBJ2-7; D possibly corresponds to TRBD2 (5 bases). This CDR3 comprises 12 residues. CDR1 and CDR2 from the germline V gene are SGHRS and YFSETQ. With 2 bases removed from V and 4 bases from J, the gap between germline ends came to 7 bases. CDR3 DNA: TGCGCCAGCAGCTTTGAGGGTTACGAGCAGTACTTC. Amino acid sequence: CASSFEGYEQYF.

The rearrangement uses TRBV5-6 and TRBJ2-3, with 14 bases matching TRBD2. The CDR3 has 17 residues. With 3 bases clipped from V and 2 bases from J, the junction kept 5 bases outside the gene matches. The V gene's germline CDR1 is SGHDT and CDR2 YYEEEE. CDR3 residues: CASSSTSGREITDTQYF. Here the CDR3 DNA reads TGTGCCAGCAGCTCGACTAGCGGGAGGGAGATCACAGATACGCAGTATTTT.

V gene TRBV5-4 combines with J gene TRBJ2-1; 10 nucleotides line up with TRBD2. The CDR3 runs to 14 residues. V dropped 1 base and J dropped 8; count of bases not matched to a gene: 3. The germline V gene has CDR1 SGHNT and CDR2 YYREEE (reference sequence). CDR3 in DNA: TGTGCCAGCAGCTTGCTAGCGGGAGCTTATGAGCAGTTCTTC. It translates to CASSLLAGAYEQFF. The variable domain in full, with the rest retrieved from reference TRBV5-4 and TRBJ2-1, is ETGVTQSPTHLIKTRGQQVTLRCSSQSGHNTVSWYQQALGQGPQFIFQYYREEENGRGNFPPRFSGLQFPNYSSELNVNALELDDSALYLCASSLLAGAYEQFFGPGTRLTVL.

The V and J genes are TRBV6-2 or TRBV6-3 and TRBJ1-6; TRBD1 matches 9 bases. Germline V gene sequence: CDR1 MNHEY, CDR2 SVGEGT. This CDR3 is 14 amino acids long. The V and J ends lost 3 bases and 8 bases, in that order; junction bases with no gene match: 2. CDR3 sequence (DNA): TGTGCCAGCAGTTATACAGGGGGCTATTCACCCCTCCACTTT. It specifies CASSYTGGYSPLHF.

V usage is TRBV5-4 and J usage is TRBJ2-2; weak D call: TRBD2 (6 bases). The germline gives CDR1 SGHNT, CDR2 YYREEE (reference sequence). The CDR3 is made up of 15 amino acids. Trimming removed 4 bases from V and 6 bases from J, with 16 bases in between. CDR3 sequence (DNA): TGTGCCAGCAGCCCGGATTCAAGGGAGGCCGGGGAGCTGTTTTTT. Translation: CASSPDSREAGELFF.

The J gene is TRBJ1-2, the V gene TRBV6-5, with 9 bases that match TRBD1. Trimming at V came to 5 bases and at J to 6 bases, leaving 7 bases not matched to a gene. The length of the CDR3 is 14 residues. Germline CDR1 is MNHEY and CDR2 is SVGAGI. CDR3 protein: CASSTDRGWNGYTF. In DNA, the CDR3 is TGTGCCAGCAGTACGGACAGGGGTTGGAATGGCTACACCTTC.

To note about this clone: One junction end does not reproduce the germline sequence, and a read error may be involved. This chain connects TRBV5-1 to TRBJ2-3, with D perhaps TRBD2 (5 bases). The CDR3 runs to 15 residues. CDR1 SGHRS and CDR2 YFSETQ come from the germline V gene. The CDR3 DNA is TGCGCCAGCGGAAGACTGGGATCTAGCACAGATACGCGGTATTTT. It is translated as CASGRLGSSTDTRYF.

The V and J genes are TRBV5-1 and TRBJ2-4, with 12 bases aligning to TRBD2. Unmatched junction bases numbered 16, after V lost 3 bases and J lost 0 bases. The CDR3 runs to 21 residues. Germline V gene lookup returns CDR1 SGHRS and CDR2 YFSETQ. CDR3 sequence reads: CASSSGLNLAGGTLAKNIQYF. The CDR3 DNA is TGCGCCAGCAGCTCGGGACTTAATCTAGCGGGGGGGACCCTAGCCAAAAACATTCAGTACTTC.

This clone has more than one count but fewer than ten. In DNA form, the CDR3 reads TGTGCCAGCAGTGTTTTAGGGAGCACTGAAGCTTTCTTT. Translated, it gives CASSVLGSTEAFF. The chain uses TRBV2 and TRBJ1-1; D remains unclear. This CDR3 region has 13 residues. Germline values: CDR1 SNHLY, CDR2 FYNNEI. V shed 4 bases and J shed 4 bases, with 10 bases lying between them.

The genes are TRBV11-2 and TRBJ2-5; no firm D call. The CDR3 covers 14 residues. V was clipped by 3 bases and J by 2 bases, with 10 bases between them. Germline CDR1 is SGHAT and CDR2 is FQNNGV. CDR3: CASSFLRFQETQYF. In nucleotides, the CDR3 is TGTGCCAGCAGCTTTCTTAGATTTCAAGAGACCCAGTACTTC.

The chain recombines TRBV2 with TRBJ1-5, with D unclear. Germline CDR1 and CDR2: SNHLY and FYNNEI. The V end was cut by 7 bases, the J end by 0 bases, with 13 bases between. The CDR3 has 15 amino acids. CDR3 bases: TGTGCCAGCAAGGTCAGGCCCGATAGCAATCAGCCCCAGCATTTT. As protein: CASKVRPDSNQPQHF.

This chain connects TRBV2 to TRBJ2-5, with D possibly matching TRBD2 (5 bases). The CDR3 covers 12 residues. V lost 8 bases, J lost 4 bases, and 11 bases lay in between. Germline V lookup: CDR1 SNHLY, CDR2 FYNNEI. The chain's CDR3 is CASDRLLETQYF. The CDR3 nucleotides are TGTGCCAGCGATAGACTACTAGAGACCCAGTACTTC.

The chain recombines TRBV11-3 with TRBJ2-3, with a possible D match to TRBD2 (5 bases). V gave up 1 base and J gave up 2 bases, with 7 bases separating them. The CDR3 is made up of 14 amino acids. CDR1 SGHNT and CDR2 YENEEA come from the germline V gene. In DNA, the CDR3 is TGTGCCAGCAGCTTAGGGAGGTCCACAGATACGCAGTATTTT. This gives the protein CASSLGRSTDTQYF.

The J gene is TRBJ1-1, the V gene TRBV18; 10 bases agree with TRBD1. V shed 5 bases and J 8 bases; nucleotides not matched to a gene: 2. The CDR3 has 12 residues. Per the germline V gene, CDR1 is KGHSH and CDR2 is LQKENI. The CDR3 region has the DNA TGTGCCAGCTCAAGGACAGGGGGAGAAGCTTTCTTT. Translating it yields CASSRTGGEAFF.

The chain combines TRBV24-1 with TRBJ2-3, with D possibly being TRBD2 (5 bases). Germline V gene data show CDR1 as KGHDR and CDR2 as SFDVKD. This CDR3 is 12 amino acids long. The germline V and J ends were trimmed by 9 bases and 3 bases, with 9 bases remaining between them. The CDR3 protein is CATEGSTDTQYF. CDR3 nucleotides: TGTGCCACCGAGGGTAGTACAGATACGCAGTATTTT.

This clone appeared a single time. The V and J genes are TRBV6-5 and TRBJ2-3, with 7 bases matching TRBD2. Trimming took 8 bases from V and 2 from J; bases not matched to a gene: 10. This CDR3 comprises 15 residues. Germline V gives CDR1 MNHEY, CDR2 SVGAGI. Here the CDR3 DNA reads TGTGCCAGCGCCACTAGCGTAATCTACACAGATACGCAGTATTTT. Encoded protein: CASATSVIYTDTQYF.